These 2 T cell receptor beta chains were sequenced from one sample in a study of blood T cell repertoires in COVID-19. Method: immunoSEQ multiplex PCR; TCRdb's copy keeps in-frame clones and lacks some. The sample has approximately 200,000 clones; over 75% are singletons. Sequenced material: peripheral blood. These TCRs come from a man between 60 and 75 years old with acute or convalescent COVID-19.

J is TRBJ2-1 and V is TRBV20-1; tentatively, D is TRBD1 (5 bases). This CDR3 contains 11 residues. Germline V CDR1 and CDR2: DFQATT, SNEGSKA (reference sequence). Trimming shortened V by 5 bases and J by 15 bases, and 17 bases separated the two germline ends. This chain's CDR3 is CSAAHGGARFF. The DNA of the CDR3 is TGCAGTGCTGCCCACGGTGGGGCTCGGTTCTTC.

The rearrangement joins TRBV11-2 to TRBJ1-6, with 9 nucleotides matching TRBD1. Germline CDR1 reads SGHAT; CDR2 reads FQNNGV. The CDR3 is 15 amino acids. Trimming took 5 bases from V and 7 from J; bases not matched to a gene: 6. The CDR3 sequence is CASSSHRGLNSPLHF. The CDR3 nucleotides are TGTGCCAGCAGCAGTCACAGGGGGCTCAATTCACCCCTCCACTTT.